The text below deals with one TCR beta chain. Its specificity is not known. CD4+CD45RO+CD25- cells were isolated as memory CD4+ T cells. Study-wide results and caveats: Tumor Tregs overlapped most with tumor, then blood, naive CD4+ cells.

Unmatched junction bases numbered 0, after V lost 6 bases and J lost 4 bases. The CDR3 is made up of 11 amino acids. Full-length variable regions came from constant-region reverse primers plus semi-nested Nested Universal Primer A PCR. TCRdb itself ran the 5' RACE reads through MiXCR, one entry per CDR3 protein. The sample lists around 7,800 distinct CDR3 sequences, approximately 39% occurring once. This TCR came from a female donor with breast cancer. Sequencing was performed on memory CD4+ T cells sorted from blood. This sample's subset: memory CD4+ T cells, CD4+CD45RO+CD25-. The chain links TRBV12-3 or TRBV12-4 to TRBJ2-7, with TRBD2 matching over 7 bases. This chain's CDR3 is CASRGGYEQYF. CDR3 DNA: TGTGCCAGCAGGGGGGGGTACGAGCAGTACTTC.